The 3 T cell receptor beta chains in this list originate from one sample, sequenced in a study of cytomegalovirus exposure and HLA in healthy donors. The PCR had 60 Vbeta and 13 Jbeta primers. Method: immunoSEQ multiplex PCR; TCRdb's copy keeps in-frame clones and lacks some. This table holds over 150,000 clones, about 71% found once. Sequenced material: PBMCs. Receptors originate from a man aged 50 or older in good health and CMV-seronegative.

The chain recombines TRBV2 with TRBJ2-3; 11 nucleotides align to TRBD2. In germline, CDR1 is SNHLY, CDR2 FYNNEI. Germline trimming cut 6 bases from V and 7 bases from J; bases unmatched to any gene: 9. The CDR3 extends over 15 amino acids. CDR3 residues: CASRVSGGAPNTQYF. In DNA, the CDR3 is TGTGCCAGCAGGGTTAGCGGGGGGGCCCCAAATACGCAGTATTTT.

About this clone itself: The sample carries other DNA sequences with the same CDR3. The chain uses TRBV7-9 and TRBJ1-1; D perhaps matches TRBD1 (6 bases). CDR1 and CDR2 (germline): SEHNR, FQNEAQ (reference sequence). V shed 0 bases and J shed 5 bases, with 10 bases lying between them. CDR3 length equals 14 residues. CDR3 sequence: CASSLAGGGTEAFF. As DNA, the CDR3 is TGTGCCAGCAGCTTAGCGGGAGGGGGTACTGAAGCTTTCTTT.

The chain has TRBV6-1 and TRBJ1-2; 8 bases are a match to TRBD1. CDR3 length equals 15 residues. Germline V gene sequence: CDR1 MNHNS, CDR2 SASEGT. V was pared by 0 bases and J by 8 bases, with 8 bases of the junction left unmatched. The CDR3 loop is CASSEAGQGAGGYTF. The CDR3 DNA follows: TGTGCCAGCAGTGAAGCTGGTCAGGGGGCGGGGGGCTACACCTTC.